These 32 T cell receptor beta chains came from one sample sequenced in a study of OX40 agonist ivuxolimab in advanced cancers. Sequencing used immunoSEQ multiplex PCR; TCRdb keeps in-frame clones, though not all of them. The sample yields under 90,000 clones, more than 80% seen once. This specimen was CD4+ or CD8+ T cells sorted from blood, taken in a trial of the OX40 agonist ivuxolimab. The receptors originated from an adult with an advanced solid tumor such as melanoma, head and neck, liver or kidney cancer.

This clone occurred once. The chain joins TRBV5-4 to TRBJ2-3; a possible D gene is TRBD1 (5 bases). The germline CDR1 and CDR2 sequences are SGHNT and YYREEE (reference sequence). V lost 4 bases and J lost 2, with 14 bases in between. The CDR3 runs to 15 residues. In DNA, the CDR3 is TGTGCCAGCAGCAATCCCAGGGAAACCACAGATACGCAGTATTTT. Translating it yields CASSNPRETTDTQYF.

The V gene is TRBV19, the J gene TRBJ2-7; TRBD1 agrees at 7 bases. This CDR3 region has 14 residues. Germline assignment: CDR1 LNHDA and CDR2 SQIVND (reference sequence). J was trimmed by 3 bases and V by 5 bases; bases with no gene match: 7. The CDR3 sequence is CASSSRTGNYEQYF. In nucleotides, the CDR3 is TGTGCCAGTAGTTCCCGGACAGGAAACTACGAGCAGTACTTC.

The chain has TRBV6-1 and TRBJ2-7; D uncertain. The CDR3 spans 12 residues. Germline lookup yields CDR1 MNHNS and CDR2 SASEGT. The germline V and J ends were trimmed by 2 bases and 7 bases, with 9 bases remaining between them. CDR3 DNA sequence: TGTGCCAGCAGTGAACTACTGGGGGAGCAGTACTTC. This codes for CASSELLGEQYF.

This chain connects TRBV6-8 to TRBJ1-2; D call uncertain. CDR1 is MNHGY, CDR2 SAAAGT, per germline. This CDR3 contains 14 residues. Trimming took off 2 bases at V and 4 bases at J, with 11 bases between the two ends. CDR3 sequence (DNA): TGTGCCAGCAGTTACCCGGGCCCTAGCTATGGCTACACCTTC. It yields the protein CASSYPGPSYGYTF.

This clone occurred once. The chain carries TRBV19 and TRBJ2-6; D remains ambiguous. The CDR3 spans 14 residues. V dropped 1 base and J dropped 4 bases, with 5 bases sitting between them. CDR1 and CDR2 from the germline V gene are LNHDA and SQIVND (reference sequence). The CDR3 reads CASSIGSGANVLTF. CDR3 coding DNA: TGTGCCAGTAGTATAGGGTCCGGGGCCAACGTCCTGACTTTC.

This chain links TRBV6-5 with TRBJ2-2; maybe TRBD2 (5 bases). V was cut by 6 bases and J by 6 bases, with 17 bases left in between. The V gene's germline CDR1 is MNHEY and CDR2 SVGAGI. The CDR3 has 15 amino acids. CDR3 protein: CASSDTLLGSGELFF. CDR3 bases: TGTGCCAGCAGCGATACATTACTAGGTTCCGGGGAGCTGTTTTTT.

The V and J genes are TRBV18 and TRBJ1-1, with a weak D call TRBD1 (5 bases). Germline V gives CDR1 KGHSH, CDR2 LQKENI. The CDR3 consists of 14 residues. V dropped 5 bases and J dropped 5 bases, with 15 bases sitting between them. CDR3 DNA sequence: TGTGCCAGCTCATTTCGGGAAAGGGGAACTGAAGCTTTCTTT. Protein product: CASSFRERGTEAFF.

The chain links TRBV6-1 to TRBJ2-1; 7 nucleotides line up with TRBD1. The CDR3 totals 14 residues. The trim removed 5 bases at V and 7 bases at J, leaving 8 bases unmatched. Germline V gene data show CDR1 as MNHNS and CDR2 as SASEGT. The CDR3 here is CASSFGQAPNEQFF. The CDR3 bases are TGTGCCAGCAGTTTCGGACAGGCGCCAAATGAGCAGTTCTTC.

The CDR3 sequence is CASSPGTASTDTQYF. CDR3 nucleotide sequence: TGTGCCAGTTCCCCCGGGACTGCCTCCACAGATACGCAGTATTTT. V and J are TRBV6-1 and TRBJ2-3, with D possibly TRBD2 on 6 matching bases. V was trimmed by 9 bases and J by 2 bases, leaving 18 bases between them. The germline CDR1 and CDR2 sequences are MNHNS and SASEGT. This CDR3 has 15 residues.

The chain uses TRBV19 and TRBJ1-5; D is possibly TRBD1 (6 bases). V shed 3 bases and J shed 8 bases, with 17 bases lying between them. This CDR3 region has 15 residues. Per the germline V gene, CDR1 is LNHDA and CDR2 is SQIVND (reference sequence). CDR3 protein: CASSIERGGGKPQHF. CDR3 sequence (DNA): TGTGCCAGTAGTATTGAAAGGGGGGGAGGGAAGCCCCAGCATTTT.

The chain carries TRBV18 and TRBJ1-2, with 7 positions matching TRBD1. This CDR3 spans 16 amino acids. Losses at the gene ends were 1 base for V and 1 base for J; bases not matched to a gene: 6. Germline-derived CDR1 and CDR2 are KGHSH and LQKENI. This chain's CDR3 is CASSPLPGQHNYGYTF. The CDR3 bases are TGTGCCAGCTCACCACTTCCGGGACAGCATAACTATGGCTACACCTTC. The whole variable domain, filled in from reference TRBV18 and TRBJ1-2, reads NAGVMQNPRHLVRRRGQEARLRCSPMKGHSHVYWYRQLPEEGLKFMVYLQKENIIDESGMPKERFSAEFPKEGPSILRIQQVVRGDSAAYFCASSPLPGQHNYGYTFGSGTRLTVV.

This sequence joins TRBV7-6 and TRBJ2-1; D is perhaps TRBD1 or TRBD2 (5 bases each). Deletions cut 3 bases from V and 0 bases from J, with 24 bases between. The CDR3 covers 20 residues. CDR1 is SGHVS and CDR2 is FNYEAQ in the germline V gene. The CDR3 here is CASSFTLMGRGASSYNEQFF. The CDR3 DNA reads as TGTGCCAGCAGCTTCACGCTCATGGGACGAGGGGCGAGCTCCTACAATGAGCAGTTCTTC.

The V gene is TRBV28, the J gene TRBJ1-2; weak D call: TRBD1 (6 bases). The CDR3 has 15 amino acids. The V gene's germline CDR1 is MDHEN and CDR2 SYDVKM. V lost 2 bases and J 0 bases, leaving 10 bases between the germline ends. CDR3 in amino acids: CASSLGTLSNYGYTF. CDR3 nucleotide sequence: TGTGCCAGCAGTTTAGGGACACTATCTAACTATGGCTACACCTTC.

This clone was seen once. This chain uses TRBV5-5 with TRBJ1-2; D may be TRBD1 (5 bases). The CDR3 has 16 amino acids. The V and J ends lost 4 bases and 4 bases respectively, with 20 bases between them. The germline V gene has CDR1 SGHKS and CDR2 YYEKEE (reference sequence). CDR3 sequence (DNA): TGTGCCAGCAGCCATCCAGCTGGGGGGGAACTCTATGGCTACACCTTC. It specifies CASSHPAGGELYGYTF.

This clone was counted between two and nine times. The V call is TRBV13, the J call TRBJ2-7; TRBD2 matches at 10 bases. The germline CDR1 and CDR2 sequences are PRHDT and FYEKMQ (reference sequence). With V trimmed by 2 bases and J by 5 bases, 3 bases remained unmatched. The CDR3 totals 14 residues. The CDR3 sequence: CASSLLAGVDEQYF. CDR3 nucleotides: TGTGCCAGCAGCTTACTAGCGGGAGTAGACGAGCAGTACTTC.

For the CDR3, the DNA is TGCGCCAGCAGCTTGGCGACAGGGGTTTTAGCGGATGGGGCCAACGTCCTGACTTTC. Protein sequence: CASSLATGVLADGANVLTF. The V gene is TRBV5-1, the J gene TRBJ2-6; 8 nucleotides align to TRBD1. The trim removed 0 bases at V and 3 bases at J, leaving 11 bases unmatched. The CDR3 contains 19 residues. Germline loops: CDR1 SGHRS, CDR2 YFSETQ.

This rearrangement joins TRBV25-1 to TRBJ2-7; possibly TRBD1 for D (5 bases). The germline V gene encodes CDR1 MGHDK and CDR2 SYGVNS. Trimming left V 6 bases short and J 3 bases short, with 6 bases between. This CDR3 has 11 amino acids. The CDR3 here is CASRDNYEQYF. As DNA, the CDR3 is TGTGCCAGCAGGGACAACTACGAGCAGTACTTC.

The rearrangement uses TRBV19 and TRBJ2-7; D might be TRBD1 (6 bases). V was trimmed by 4 bases and J by 2 bases, leaving 12 bases between them. The CDR3 runs to 14 residues. Germline CDR1 is LNHDA and CDR2 is SQIVND (reference sequence). The CDR3 spells CASSSPDRTYEQYF. Written as DNA, the CDR3 is TGTGCCAGTAGTAGTCCGGACAGAACCTACGAGCAGTACTTC.

Only one count was recorded for this clone. The genes are TRBV2 and TRBJ1-1; D may be TRBD1 (5 bases). From germline, CDR1 is SNHLY and CDR2 FYNNEI. With 9 bases removed from V and 1 base from J, the gap between germline ends came to 18 bases. This CDR3 is 15 amino acids long. The CDR3 sequence is CASRLDRIGNTEAFF. The CDR3 DNA sequence: TGTGCCAGTCGGTTAGACAGAATTGGGAACACTGAAGCTTTCTTT.

The chain has TRBV29-1 and TRBJ2-2, with D perhaps matching TRBD2 (5 bases). From germline, CDR1 is SQVTM and CDR2 ANQGSEA. Trimming removed 5 bases from V and 6 bases from J, with 10 bases in between. This CDR3 is 12 amino acids long. The CDR3 spells CSVLHSAGELFF. The CDR3 coding sequence is TGCAGCGTTCTACATAGCGCCGGGGAGCTGTTTTTT.

The chain joins TRBV19 to TRBJ2-1; D is perhaps TRBD2 (7 bases). Trimming took 7 bases from V and 7 from J, leaving 20 bases between them. The CDR3 has 15 residues. Germline values: CDR1 LNHDA, CDR2 SQIVND (reference sequence). CDR3: CASTPGGGQQNEQFF. CDR3 DNA: TGTGCCAGTACCCCTGGGGGGGGACAACAAAATGAGCAGTTCTTC.

This sequence joins TRBV11-3 and TRBJ2-2; D call uncertain. Trimming cost V 2 bases and J 2 bases, with 0 bases left between them. CDR3 length equals 12 residues. Per the germline V gene, CDR1 is SGHNT and CDR2 is YENEEA. CDR3 protein: CASSLNTGELFF. DNA for the CDR3: TGTGCCAGCAGCTTAAACACCGGGGAGCTGTTTTTT.

The chain has TRBV19 and TRBJ1-4; D may be TRBD1 (5 bases). CDR1 is LNHDA and CDR2 is SQIVND in the germline V gene (reference sequence). V shed 6 bases and J shed 4 bases, with 15 bases lying between them. The CDR3 extends over 15 amino acids. The CDR3 reads CASRFVGQGNEKLFF. Here the CDR3 DNA reads TGTGCCAGTAGGTTTGTGGGGCAGGGTAATGAAAAACTGTTTTTT.

The chain couples TRBV7-2 to TRBJ2-2, with 7 positions matching TRBD2. V shed 1 base and J 2 bases; nucleotides not matched to a gene: 1. Per the germline V gene, CDR1 is SGHTA and CDR2 is FQGNSA. This CDR3 is built from 15 residues. CDR3 in amino acids: CASSLGLANTGELFF. CDR3 nucleotide sequence: TGTGCCAGCAGCTTAGGACTAGCAAACACCGGGGAGCTGTTTTTT. Full variable domain (outside the CDR3, taken from reference TRBV7-2 and TRBJ2-2): GAGVSQSPSNKVTEKGKDVELRCDPISGHTALYWYRQSLGQGLEFLIYFQGNSAPDKSGLPSDRFSAERTGGSVSTLTIQRTQQEDSAVYLCASSLGLANTGELFFGEGSRLTVL.

The J gene is TRBJ2-7, the V gene TRBV6-5; 7 bases fit TRBD2. V trimming: 11 bases; J trimming: 8 bases; junction bases outside the gene matches: 9. This CDR3 is built from 11 residues. Germline lookup yields CDR1 MNHEY and CDR2 SVGAGI. The CDR3 spells CACGGGPKQYF. Here the CDR3 DNA reads TGTGCCTGCGGCGGGGGACCGAAGCAGTACTTC.

The chain has TRBV5-1 and TRBJ2-2; perhaps TRBD1 as D (6 bases). This CDR3 is 14 amino acids long. Germline V CDR1 and CDR2: SGHRS, YFSETQ. Trimming shortened V by 7 bases and J by 2 bases, and 12 bases separated the two germline ends. As DNA, the CDR3 is TGCGCCAGCCGGGACAAACCAAACACCGGGGAGCTGTTTTTT. Its translation is CASRDKPNTGELFF.

This sequence joins TRBV4-2 and TRBJ2-1; 9 positions agree with TRBD2. This CDR3 region has 17 residues. Trimming removed 1 base from V and 0 bases from J; junction bases left unmatched: 4. Germline V CDR1 and CDR2: LGHNA, YNFKEQ. CDR3 sequence (DNA): TGTGCCAGCAGCCAAGTCCTGCGGGAGGGCTCCTACAATGAGCAGTTCTTC. It yields the protein CASSQVLREGSYNEQFF.

This sequence joins TRBV18 and TRBJ2-1, with unresolved D. Germline V CDR1 and CDR2: KGHSH, LQKENI. V gave up 1 base and J gave up 0 bases, with 7 bases separating them. This CDR3 has 15 amino acids. CDR3 nucleotide sequence: TGTGCCAGCTCACCACAGGGTAGCTCCTACAATGAGCAGTTCTTC. It codes for CASSPQGSSYNEQFF.

The V call is TRBV18, the J call TRBJ1-6; D uncertain. From germline, CDR1 is KGHSH and CDR2 LQKENI. The V and J ends lost 3 bases and 7 bases respectively, with 13 bases between them. The CDR3 is made up of 15 amino acids. This CDR3 is CASSPEGTGNSPLHF. The CDR3, as DNA: TGTGCCAGCTCACCGGAGGGAACGGGGAATTCACCCCTCCACTTT.

This chain joins TRBV5-4 and TRBJ2-7; perhaps D is TRBD1 or TRBD2 (6 bases each). The CDR3 consists of 14 residues. Germline CDR1 is SGHNT and CDR2 is YYREEE (reference sequence). Deletions cut 4 bases from V and 3 bases from J, with 14 bases between. CDR3 sequence reads: CASSQEGGLYEQYF. The CDR3 DNA follows: TGTGCCAGCAGCCAAGAGGGGGGCCTCTACGAGCAGTACTTC.

The chain combines TRBV4-2 with TRBJ1-6; D gene ambiguous. The germline V gene encodes CDR1 LGHNA and CDR2 YNFKEQ. The CDR3 contains 17 residues. V dropped 3 bases and J dropped 10 bases, with 22 bases sitting between them. This CDR3 reads CASSQGQMRDRKSPLHF. The CDR3 bases are TGTGCCAGCAGCCAGGGTCAAATGAGGGATAGAAAGTCACCCCTCCACTTT.

The J gene is TRBJ1-2, the V gene TRBV28; a weak D match, TRBD1 (5 bases). Germline V gene data show CDR1 as MDHEN and CDR2 as SYDVKM. The CDR3 runs 15 residues. The germline V and J ends were trimmed by 7 bases and 8 bases, with 23 bases remaining between them. CDR3 nucleotides: TGTGCCAGCAAAAGTTGGCGGGGCCCTCGGGAGGGCTACACCTTC. Translation: CASKSWRGPREGYTF.